This TCR beta chain was observed in a study of cytomegalovirus exposure and HLA in healthy donors. Background on the study: As an earlier analysis found, some 170 million T cells yielded some 120 million unique TCR beta sequences. Study results and limitations: Confirmation was obtained in vitro that three CMV-associated chains are specific for CMV antigens. Most TCR sequences were seen very rarely across donors, but some public TCRs occurred in many. Later analysis identified a missense DCLRE1C variant that was linked to TCR beta V- and J-gene trimming.

Remarks on this clone: As yet, its antigen is unknown.

PCR amplification relied on 60 Vbeta primers (plus 13 Jbeta primers). Measured with immunoSEQ multiplex PCR; TCRdb has only the in-frame clones, and not every one. The data show 130,000 or so clones, 77% seen once. V shed 6 bases, J shed 5 bases, and the junction held 16 bases outside the gene matches. The CDR3 sequence is 18 residues long. Germline values: CDR1 MDHEN, CDR2 SYDVKM. The specimen was PBMCs. This TCR was sampled from a woman aged 60-75 years in good health and CMV-seronegative. The chain employs TRBV28 and TRBJ2-7; 13 nucleotides agree with TRBD2. The CDR3 region is CASSPPGSGTSGINEQYF. DNA for the CDR3: TGTGCCAGCAGCCCCCCTGGATCCGGGACTAGCGGGATAAACGAGCAGTACTTC.